This TCR beta chain was retrieved from a study of shared clonotypes between healthy human individuals. Study-wide background: Each donor's CD4 naive and CD4 memory cells filled three plates apiece, CD8 naive two, and CD8 memory one.

The method was immunoSEQ multiplex PCR; TCRdb's version includes in-frame clones alone and lacks a portion of them. The sample has fewer than 850,000 clones, roughly 87% seen once; the top ten hold about 34%. This CDR3 has 15 residues. Germline V gene lookup returns CDR1 SGHTA and CDR2 FQGNSA. Trimming took 2 bases from V and 2 from J, leaving 11 bases between them. This clone was seen a single time. The TCR originated in a man between 18 and 29 years old in good health. Some clones in this sample may be carry-over from other donors' samples. Sequenced material: memory CD8+ T cells from PBMCs. Subset described: CD45RO+ cells pooled with CCR7-negative TemRA cells. The chain carries TRBV7-2 and TRBJ2-3, with D unresolved. CDR3 in amino acids: CASSLFVTITDTQYF. DNA for the CDR3: TGTGCCAGCAGCTTATTCGTAACAATCACAGATACGCAGTATTTT.